This TCR beta chain was identified during a study of post-analysis software for immune sequencing data. Overall study context: As for disease course, relapsing-remitting, secondary progressive and progressive-relapsing multiple sclerosis were all included.

Only one count was recorded for this clonotype. No antigen is known for it. Study-level results: A significant reduction in normalized Chao1 diversity was observed in multiple sclerosis patients versus controls. The F measure placed samples prepared in the same batch into strongly shared clusters. Patients had higher frequencies than controls of about five TRBV segments, including TRBV5-6, TRBV5-1 and TRBV20-1.

The TCR beta cDNA libraries carried unique molecular identifiers. MiXCR, applied by TCRdb to the PCR reads, yields one record per CDR3 protein. Counted here are hundreds of thousands of distinct CDR3 sequences, approximately 53% occurring once; the ten biggest clones make up 4.6%. This CDR3 comprises 16 residues. Looked up from germline, CDR1 is SNHLY and CDR2 is FYNNEI. Trimming cost V 7 bases and J 0 bases, with 18 bases left between them. This TCR came from a girl aged 10 to 17 with multiple sclerosis. Sequenced input: blood. The V and J genes are TRBV2 and TRBJ1-1, with D tentatively TRBD1 (5 bases). The CDR3 DNA sequence: TGTGCCAGCACCGCACGGGCAGGGAGAATGAACACTGAAGCTTTCTTT. It codes for CASTARAGRMNTEAFF.